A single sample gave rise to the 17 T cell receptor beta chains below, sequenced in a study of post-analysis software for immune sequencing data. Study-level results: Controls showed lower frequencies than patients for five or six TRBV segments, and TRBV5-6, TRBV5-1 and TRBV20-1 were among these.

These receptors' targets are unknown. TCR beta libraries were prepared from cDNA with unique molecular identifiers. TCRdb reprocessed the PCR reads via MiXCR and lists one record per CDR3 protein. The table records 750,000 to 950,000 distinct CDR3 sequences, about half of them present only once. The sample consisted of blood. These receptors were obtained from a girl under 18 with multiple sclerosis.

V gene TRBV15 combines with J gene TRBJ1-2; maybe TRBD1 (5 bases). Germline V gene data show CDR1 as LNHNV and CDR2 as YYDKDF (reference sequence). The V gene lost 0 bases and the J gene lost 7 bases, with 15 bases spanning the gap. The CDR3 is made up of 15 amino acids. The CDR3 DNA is TGTGCCACCAGCAGAGATCTCCGCGGGGCGAGTGGCTACACCTTC. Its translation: CATSRDLRGASGYTF.

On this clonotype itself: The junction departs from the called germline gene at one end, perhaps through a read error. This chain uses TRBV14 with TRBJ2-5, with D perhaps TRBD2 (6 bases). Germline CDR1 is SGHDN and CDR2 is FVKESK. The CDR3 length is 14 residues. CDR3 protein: CASRQRDFQETQYF. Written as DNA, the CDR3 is TGTGCCAGCCGCCAGAGGGACTTCCAAGAGACCCAGTACTTC.

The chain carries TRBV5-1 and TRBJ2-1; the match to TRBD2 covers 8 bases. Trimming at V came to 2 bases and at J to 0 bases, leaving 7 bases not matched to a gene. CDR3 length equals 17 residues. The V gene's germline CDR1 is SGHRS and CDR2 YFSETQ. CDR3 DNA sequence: TGCGCCAGCAGCTTCCGTCGGGAGGGGAGCTCCTACAATGAGCAGTTCTTC. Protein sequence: CASSFRREGSSYNEQFF.

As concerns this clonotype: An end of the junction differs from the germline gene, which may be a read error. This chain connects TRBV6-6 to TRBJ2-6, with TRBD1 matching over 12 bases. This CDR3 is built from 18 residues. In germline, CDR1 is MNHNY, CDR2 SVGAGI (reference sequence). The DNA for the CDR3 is TGTGCCAGCAGTTACTCCGGGACAGGGGGCTCTGGGGCCAACGTCCTGACTTTT. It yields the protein CASSYSGTGGSGANVLTF.

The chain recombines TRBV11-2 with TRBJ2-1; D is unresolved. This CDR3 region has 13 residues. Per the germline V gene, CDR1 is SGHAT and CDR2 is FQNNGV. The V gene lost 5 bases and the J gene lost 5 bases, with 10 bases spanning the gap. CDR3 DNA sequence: TGTGCCAGCAGCCATGACAACAACAATGAGCAGTTCTTC. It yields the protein CASSHDNNNEQFF.

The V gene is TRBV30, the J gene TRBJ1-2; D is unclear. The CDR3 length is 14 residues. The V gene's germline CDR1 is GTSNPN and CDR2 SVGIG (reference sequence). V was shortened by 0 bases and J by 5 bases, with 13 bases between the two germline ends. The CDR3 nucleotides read TGTGCCTGGAGTGTAAATCGATATGGGTATGGCTACACCTTC. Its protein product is CAWSVNRYGYGYTF.

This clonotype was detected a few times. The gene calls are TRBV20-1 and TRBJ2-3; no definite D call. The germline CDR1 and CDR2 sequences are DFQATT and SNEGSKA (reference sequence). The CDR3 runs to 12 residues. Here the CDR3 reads CSLSGPADTQYF. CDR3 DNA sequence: TGCAGCCTCTCAGGCCCCGCAGATACGCAGTATTTT.

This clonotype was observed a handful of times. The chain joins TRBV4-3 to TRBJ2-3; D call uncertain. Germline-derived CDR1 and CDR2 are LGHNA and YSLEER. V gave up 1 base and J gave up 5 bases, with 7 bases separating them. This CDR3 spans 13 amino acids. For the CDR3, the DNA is TGCGCCAGCAGCCAAGCGAGGCAAGATACGCAGTATTTT. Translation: CASSQARQDTQYF.

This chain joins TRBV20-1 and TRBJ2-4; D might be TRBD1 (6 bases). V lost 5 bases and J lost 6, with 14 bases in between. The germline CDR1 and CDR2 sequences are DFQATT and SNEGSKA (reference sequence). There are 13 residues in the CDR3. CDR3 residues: CSAVRDTANIQYF. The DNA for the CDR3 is TGCAGTGCTGTCCGGGACACAGCAAACATTCAGTACTTC.

CDR3 in amino acids: CASSLGLGGSEQYF. DNA of the CDR3: TGTGCCAGCAGCTTAGGCCTCGGGGGCAGCGAGCAGTACTTC. The rearrangement joins TRBV7-6 to TRBJ2-4; perhaps D is TRBD1 or TRBD2 (6 bases each). TRBJ2-7 explains the end of the DNA better; the J call may be wrong. The CDR3 is 14 amino acids. The germline gives CDR1 SGHVS, CDR2 FNYEAQ.

CDR3 DNA: TGTGCCAGCAGCGTAGAGATCAGAGATGGCGAGCAGTACTTC. Translated, it gives CASSVEIRDGEQYF. The chain carries TRBV9 and TRBJ2-5; D remains unclear. The DNA end favors TRBJ2-7, so the J call may be wrong. The CDR3 length is 14 residues. CDR1 and CDR2 (germline): SGDLS, YYNGEE.

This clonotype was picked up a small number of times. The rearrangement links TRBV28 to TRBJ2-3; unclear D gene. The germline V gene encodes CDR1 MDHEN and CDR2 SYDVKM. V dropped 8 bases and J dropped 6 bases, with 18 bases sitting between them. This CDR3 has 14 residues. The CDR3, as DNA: TGTGCCAGCGGAACGGCGGCAAGGACGGATACGCAGTATTTT. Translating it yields CASGTAARTDTQYF.

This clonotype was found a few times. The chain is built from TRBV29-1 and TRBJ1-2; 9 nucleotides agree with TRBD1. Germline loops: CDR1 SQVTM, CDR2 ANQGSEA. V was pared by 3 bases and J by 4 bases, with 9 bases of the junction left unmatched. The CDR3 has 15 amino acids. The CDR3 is CSVEVTGGSGYGYTF. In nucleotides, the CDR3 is TGCAGCGTTGAGGTCACAGGGGGCAGCGGCTATGGCTACACCTTC.

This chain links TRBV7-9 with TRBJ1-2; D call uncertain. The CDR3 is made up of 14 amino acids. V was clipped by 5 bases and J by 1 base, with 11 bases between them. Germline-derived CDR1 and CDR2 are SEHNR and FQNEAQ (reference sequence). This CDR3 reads CASSDSRSNYGYTF. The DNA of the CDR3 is TGTGCCAGCAGCGATTCGCGCAGTAACTATGGCTACACCTTC.

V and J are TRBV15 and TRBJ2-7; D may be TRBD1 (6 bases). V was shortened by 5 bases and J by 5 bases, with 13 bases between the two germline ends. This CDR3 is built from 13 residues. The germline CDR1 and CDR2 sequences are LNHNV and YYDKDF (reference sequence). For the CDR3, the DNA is TGTGCCACCAGCTCGCAGGGGAACCACGAGCAGTACTTC. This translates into CATSSQGNHEQYF.

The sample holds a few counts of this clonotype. This CDR3 is CASSPTGMYEQYF. In DNA form, the CDR3 reads TGTGCCAGCAGCCCGACAGGGATGTACGAGCAGTACTTC. This chain connects TRBV12-3 or TRBV12-4 to TRBJ2-7; 7 bases align to TRBD1. V shed 6 bases and J 4 bases; nucleotides not matched to a gene: 6. This CDR3 spans 13 amino acids.

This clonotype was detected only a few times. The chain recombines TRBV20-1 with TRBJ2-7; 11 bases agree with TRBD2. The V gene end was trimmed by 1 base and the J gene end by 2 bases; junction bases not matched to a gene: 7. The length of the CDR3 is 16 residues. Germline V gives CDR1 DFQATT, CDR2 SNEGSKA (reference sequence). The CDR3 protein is CSARGSSGRGAYEQYF. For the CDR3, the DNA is TGCAGTGCTAGAGGAAGTAGCGGGAGGGGGGCCTACGAGCAGTACTTC.